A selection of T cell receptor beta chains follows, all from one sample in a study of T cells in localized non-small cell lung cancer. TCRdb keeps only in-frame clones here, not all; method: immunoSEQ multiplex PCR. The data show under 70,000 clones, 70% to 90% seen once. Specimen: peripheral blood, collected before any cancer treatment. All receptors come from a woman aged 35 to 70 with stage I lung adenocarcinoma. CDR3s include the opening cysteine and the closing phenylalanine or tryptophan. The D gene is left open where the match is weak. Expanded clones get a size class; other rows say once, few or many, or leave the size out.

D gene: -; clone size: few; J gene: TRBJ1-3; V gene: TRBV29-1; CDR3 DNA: TGCAGCGTTTACAGGCCAAGCTCTGGAAACACCATATATTTT; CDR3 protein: CSVYRPSSGNTIYF
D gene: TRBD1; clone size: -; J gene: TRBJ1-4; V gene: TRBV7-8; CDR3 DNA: TGTGCCAGCAGCTTTTCGACAGGGGGTCCTGAAAAACTGTTTTTT; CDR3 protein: CASSFSTGGPEKLFF
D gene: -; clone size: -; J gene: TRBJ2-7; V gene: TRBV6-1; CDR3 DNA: TGTGCCAGCATCGAGTCCTACGAGCAGTACTTC; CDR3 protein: CASIESYEQYF
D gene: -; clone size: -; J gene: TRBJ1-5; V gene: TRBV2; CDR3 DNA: TGTGCCAGCAGCTCTCAGGGAGCAGGCAGGAATCAGCCCCAGCATTTT; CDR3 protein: CASSSQGAGRNQPQHF
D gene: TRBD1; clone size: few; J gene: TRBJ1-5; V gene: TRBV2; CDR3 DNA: TGTGCCGCCCGGGACAGGGTTTCTCAGCCCCAGCATTTT; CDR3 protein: CAARDRVSQPQHF
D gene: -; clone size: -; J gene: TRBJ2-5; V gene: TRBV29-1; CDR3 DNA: TGCAGCGTTCAGGCGGCCTACTGGGCCCAGTACTTC; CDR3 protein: CSVQAAYWAQYF
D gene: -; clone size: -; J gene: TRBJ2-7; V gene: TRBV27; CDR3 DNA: TGTGCCAGCAGAACAGGGATAAGGGACGAGCAGTACTTC; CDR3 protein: CASRTGIRDEQYF
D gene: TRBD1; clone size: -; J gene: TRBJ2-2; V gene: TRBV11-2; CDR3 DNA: TGTGCCAGCAGAACCGGGACAGGGGGCATCGGGGAGCTGTTTTTT; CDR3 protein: CASRTGTGGIGELFF
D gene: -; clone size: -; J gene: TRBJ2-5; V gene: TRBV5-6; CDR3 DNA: TGTGCCAGCAGGTCGGAACAGGGATTGCGGGAGACCCAGTACTTC; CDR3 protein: CASRSEQGLRETQYF
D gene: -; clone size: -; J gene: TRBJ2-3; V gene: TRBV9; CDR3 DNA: TGTGCCAGCAGCACCACAGGAGACACAGATACGCAGTATTTT; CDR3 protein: CASSTTGDTDTQYF
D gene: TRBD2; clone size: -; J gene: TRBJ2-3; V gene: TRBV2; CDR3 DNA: TGTGCCACCAGCGGGGGGAAACCAGATACGCAGTATTTT; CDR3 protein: CATSGGKPDTQYF